The T cell receptor (beta chain) under discussion was sequenced for a study of response to subunit inactivated influenza vaccine. TCRdb redid the calling of the RT-PCR reads with MiXCR, one entry per CDR3 protein. The table shows 600,000 to 850,000 distinct CDR3 sequences, with around 15% occurring only once. Study-level findings and limits: The authors suggested that every seasonal influenza vaccination recruits few new T cells.

The table lists this clonotype with many counts. Its target is unknown. The CDR3 consists of 14 residues. Germline CDR1 reads DFQATT; CDR2 reads SNEGSKA (reference sequence). Trimming took 2 bases from V and 1 from J, leaving 11 bases between them. The rearrangement links TRBV20-1 to TRBJ1-1, with D possibly being TRBD1 (5 bases). Sequenced here: PBMCs from blood, sampled less than 15 days before vaccination. This receptor was taken from a man aged 50 or older who received an inactivated influenza vaccine. The CDR3 protein is CSARIGHQNTEAFF. CDR3 nucleotide sequence: TGCAGTGCTAGAATCGGACACCAGAACACTGAAGCTTTCTTT.